These 16 T cell receptor beta chains were all obtained from the same sample, sequenced in a study of T and B cells in COVID-19 patients. TRB was amplified from about 250-500 ng of blood genomic DNA. Multiplex PCR with BIOMED2 TRB-A/B primer pools amplified TRB rearrangements. MiXCR was run by TCRdb on the multiplex PCR reads, yielding one entry per CDR3 protein. The sample lists approximately 15,000 distinct CDR3 sequences; roughly 26% were seen once. The source material was blood. The receptors stem from a human donor who had recovered from COVID-19.

The genes are TRBV12-3 or TRBV12-4 and TRBJ1-5; D gene uncertain. This CDR3 region has 13 residues. With 5 bases removed from V and 2 bases from J, the gap between germline ends came to 7 bases. CDR3 amino acids: CASSLSGNQPQHF. Here the CDR3 DNA reads TGTGCCAGCAGTCTTAGCGGCAATCAGCCCCAGCATTTT.

The chain has TRBV27 and TRBJ2-7, with TRBD2 identical over 14 bases. V lost 0 bases and J lost 2; bases outside the gene matches: 6. CDR3 size: 18 residues. CDR1 is MNHEY and CDR2 is SMNVEV in the germline V gene (reference sequence). The CDR3 bases are TGTGCCAGCAGTTTATCCGGGACTAGCGGGAGTTGGACCTACGAGCAGTACTTC. Amino acid sequence: CASSLSGTSGSWTYEQYF.

Sample share makes this clonotype medium-sized (0.01 to 0.1%). V usage is TRBV5-5 and J usage is TRBJ2-2, with a possible D match to TRBD1 (6 bases). V lost 4 bases to trimming and J lost 7 bases, with 14 bases between them. Per germline, CDR1 SGHKS and CDR2 YYEKEE (reference sequence). CDR3 length: 14 amino acids. CDR3 nucleotides: TGTGCCAGCAGCCTCAGGGGATCGGACGGGGAGCTGTTTTTT. It yields the protein CASSLRGSDGELFF.

The V call is TRBV5-6, the J call TRBJ2-3; 7 bases are a match to TRBD1. CDR3 length: 16 residues. Germline loops: CDR1 SGHDT, CDR2 YYEEEE. Losses at the gene ends were 0 bases for V and 3 bases for J; bases not matched to a gene: 7. The CDR3 nucleotides read TGTGCCAGCAGCTTGGGTGAGGGGGCGCGTACAGATACGCAGTATTTT. It yields the protein CASSLGEGARTDTQYF.

Turning to this clonotype: Germline is not matched at one junction end, which may reflect a read error. This chain connects TRBV6-2 or TRBV6-3 to TRBJ1-1; D is perhaps TRBD1 (5 bases). The CDR3 has 14 residues. In germline, CDR1 is MNHEY, CDR2 SVGEGT. CDR3 protein: CAISSITGNTEAFF. The CDR3 nucleotides read TGTGCCATCAGTTCCATAACAGGGAACACTGAAGCTTTCTTT.

Regarding this clonotype: This may stem from a read error, because a much larger clone lies one nucleotide away. The rearrangement joins TRBV6-1 to TRBJ2-2; D gene ambiguous. Germline CDR1 is MNHNS and CDR2 is SASEGT. Trimming took 3 bases from V and 5 from J, leaving 4 bases between them. The CDR3 is 12 residues long. CDR3 amino acids: CASSDGTGELFF. In DNA, the CDR3 is TGTGCCAGCAGTGATGGAACCGGGGAGCTGTTTTTT.

The rearrangement links TRBV27 to TRBJ1-6, with 8 bases matching TRBD1. The CDR3 is 15 residues long. J gave up 9 bases and V 5 bases, and 9 bases lay outside the gene matches. CDR1 MNHEY and CDR2 SMNVEV come from the germline V gene (reference sequence). DNA for the CDR3: TGTGCCAGCAGTACTGGGACAGGTGCGATTTCACCCCTCCACTTT. Encoded protein: CASSTGTGAISPLHF.

The V gene is TRBV5-4, the J gene TRBJ2-5, with a tentative D call TRBD2 (5 bases). The V gene's germline CDR1 is SGHNT and CDR2 YYREEE (reference sequence). Trimming removed 3 bases at V and 4 bases at J, with 10 bases between. CDR3 size: 13 residues. CDR3 region: CASSSEGPETQYF. CDR3 coding DNA: TGTGCCAGCAGCTCCGAGGGCCCAGAGACCCAGTACTTC.

The V and J genes are TRBV29-1 and TRBJ2-3; 10 bases agree with TRBD2. The trim removed 6 bases at V and 6 bases at J, leaving 9 bases unmatched. The CDR3 runs to 14 residues. Per the germline V gene, CDR1 is SQVTM and CDR2 is ANQGSEA. The CDR3 nucleotides read TGCAGCGTCGGAGGACTAGCGGTCGCGGATACGCAGTATTTT. This encodes CSVGGLAVADTQYF.

The sample holds a few counts of this clonotype. The chain combines TRBV19 with TRBJ1-5; TRBD1 matches 7 bases. Germline trimming cut 5 bases from V and 5 bases from J; bases unmatched to any gene: 9. The CDR3 sequence is 15 residues long. Germline V gene data show CDR1 as LNHDA and CDR2 as SQIVND (reference sequence). CDR3 coding DNA: TGTGCCAGTAGTCGCCGACAGGGTAATTATCAGCCCCAGCATTTT. This translates into CASSRRQGNYQPQHF.

There are a few counts of this clonotype. V and J are TRBV10-3 and TRBJ1-4; the match to TRBD1 covers 8 bases. The ends lost 0 bases at V and 6 bases at J; junction bases unmatched: 3. CDR1 and CDR2 from the germline V gene are ENHRY and SYGVKD. The CDR3 consists of 15 residues. As DNA, the CDR3 is TGTGCCATCAGTGAGTCGGACAGGGCGGATGAAAAACTGTTTTTT. Amino acids: CAISESDRADEKLFF.

This clonotype is termed medium-sized. The V call is TRBV12-3 or TRBV12-4, the J call TRBJ2-2; D gene uncertain. The germline V and J ends were trimmed by 11 bases and 0 bases, with 7 bases remaining between them. The CDR3 totals 12 residues. CDR3 sequence: CAGRANTGELFF. The CDR3 DNA sequence: TGTGCCGGACGTGCGAACACCGGGGAGCTGTTTTTT.

The chain joins TRBV6-2 or TRBV6-3 to TRBJ1-1, with a possible D match to TRBD1 (5 bases). The CDR3 is made up of 12 amino acids. In germline, CDR1 is MNHEY, CDR2 SVGEGT. V shed 6 bases and J shed 8 bases, with 13 bases lying between them. In DNA, the CDR3 is TGTGCCAGCAGCCGGACAACCTGGGAAGCTTTCTTT. Protein product: CASSRTTWEAFF.

The V gene is TRBV29-1, the J gene TRBJ2-1; TRBD1 matches 8 bases. V gave up 5 bases and J gave up 7 bases; unmatched junction bases: 1. The CDR3 sequence is 11 residues long. The germline V gene encodes CDR1 SQVTM and CDR2 ANQGSEA. This chain's CDR3 is CSVWTGNEQFF. The CDR3 region has the DNA TGCAGCGTTTGGACAGGGAATGAGCAGTTCTTC.

This clonotype appeared many times. This rearrangement joins TRBV18 to TRBJ2-1, with D unclear. Germline V gene data show CDR1 as KGHSH and CDR2 as LQKENI. The CDR3 sequence is 14 residues long. V shed 1 base and J shed 4 bases, with 8 bases lying between them. The CDR3: CASSPQKLYNEQFF. The CDR3 DNA reads as TGTGCCAGCTCACCACAGAAACTGTACAATGAGCAGTTCTTC.

This chain joins TRBV7-2 and TRBJ2-1; D is undetermined. The V gene lost 5 bases and the J gene lost 6 bases, with 17 bases spanning the gap. This CDR3 is 15 amino acids long. Per germline, CDR1 SGHTA and CDR2 FQGNSA. CDR3 bases: TGTGCCAGCAGCCACGATAGGCTCTTGTCCAATGAGCAGTTCTTC. This codes for CASSHDRLLSNEQFF. Based on the CDR3 plus reference TRBV7-2 and TRBJ2-1, the full variable domain is GAGVSQSPSNKVTEKGKDVELRCDPISGHTALYWYRQSLGQGLEFLIYFQGNSAPDKSGLPSDRFSAERTGGSVSTLTIQRTQQEDSAVYLCASSHDRLLSNEQFFGPGTRLTVL.